Listed below are T cell receptor beta chains from one sample, sequenced in a study of technical replicates of blood from several donors. TCRdb's table, derived via immunoSEQ multiplex PCR, lists solely in-frame clones and lacks some. The repertoire includes tens of thousands of clones, 65% to 90% of them detected once, and about 5% sits in the top ten. The sample comprised PBMCs. These receptors all stem from a human donor in good health. Some clones in this sample may be carry-over from other donors' samples. The CDR3 runs from the conserved cysteine through the conserved F or W. A D gene is named only where the DNA matches it firmly. Only part of the rows carry a size: once, few, many, or a class if the clone is expanded.

v_gene	d_gene	abundance	j_gene	CDR3aa	CDR3nt
TRBV2	.	.	TRBJ2-1	CASDGGRHNEQFF	TGTGCCAGCGACGGGGGGCGCCACAATGAGCAGTTCTTC
TRBV29-1	TRBD2	.	TRBJ2-5	CSATIAGGGETQYF	TGCAGCGCTACAATCGCGGGGGGAGGAGAGACCCAGTACTTC
TRBV6-1	TRBD1	.	TRBJ2-7	CASSEAVGQTYEQYF	TGTGCCAGCAGTGAAGCAGTGGGACAGACCTACGAGCAGTACTTC
TRBV6-5	TRBD1	few	TRBJ1-1	CASSYRTGGSRTEAFF	TGTGCCAGCAGTTACAGGACAGGGGGCAGTCGGACTGAAGCTTTCTTT
TRBV20-1	.	.	TRBJ2-7	CSAAPSREQYF	TGCAGTGCTGCCCCGTCGCGGGAGCAGTACTTC
TRBV7-9	TRBD1	.	TRBJ1-1	CASILDRGGGSTEAFF	TGTGCCAGCATCCTCGACAGGGGCGGTGGGAGCACTGAAGCTTTCTTT
TRBV19	.	.	TRBJ2-2	CASRNGLINTGELFF	TGTGCCAGTAGGAATGGACTAATCAACACCGGGGAGCTGTTTTTT
TRBV7-8	.	.	TRBJ2-2	CATERMPGGELFF	TGTGCCACCGAGCGGATGCCCGGCGGGGAGCTGTTTTTT
TRBV13	.	.	TRBJ2-5	CASSIGQIQETQYF	TGTGCCAGCAGCATCGGACAGATCCAAGAGACCCAGTACTTC
TRBV23-1	.	.	TRBJ2-7	CASSQSEGMSYEQYF	TGCGCCAGCAGTCAATCGGAGGGGATGAGTTACGAGCAGTACTTC
TRBV27	.	.	TRBJ2-6	CASSPSPGMAGANVLTF	TGTGCCAGCAGCCCATCCCCCGGGATGGCTGGGGCCAACGTCCTGACTTTC
TRBV5-4	.	many	TRBJ2-7	CASSSSPTGHGYEQYF	TGTGCCAGCAGCTCATCACCTACGGGACACGGGTACGAGCAGTACTTC
TRBV9	.	few	TRBJ1-4	CASSVGPSTNEKLFF	TGTGCCAGCAGCGTAGGGCCCTCAACTAATGAAAAACTGTTTTTT
TRBV7-2	TRBD1	.	TRBJ1-1	CASISGGTNTEAFF	TGTGCCAGCATTTCAGGGGGGACGAACACTGAAGCTTTCTTT
TRBV6-6	.	.	TRBJ2-5	CASSNRGLTQYF	TGTGCCAGCAGCAACCGGGGATTAACCCAGTACTTC
TRBV5-1	TRBD1	few	TRBJ2-1	CASSLTGGYNEQFF	TGCGCCAGCAGCTTAACAGGGGGGTACAATGAGCAGTTCTTC
TRBV4-2	.	.	TRBJ2-2	CASSQSSGELFF	TGTGCCAGCAGCCAATCTTCCGGGGAGCTGTTTTTT
TRBV11-1	.	.	TRBJ2-3	CASRGSTDTQYF	TGTGCCAGTCGCGGCTCCACAGATACGCAGTATTTT
TRBV4-2	TRBD2	.	TRBJ2-1	CASSQEFASGPDNEQFF	TGTGCCAGCAGCCAAGAGTTCGCTAGCGGGCCCGACAATGAGCAGTTCTTC
TRBV18	.	.	TRBJ2-5	CASSRSGSQETQYF	TGTGCCAGCTCAAGGTCCGGGAGCCAAGAGACCCAGTACTTC
TRBV10-3	TRBD2	.	TRBJ2-1	CAISESSSGGALNEQFF	TGTGCCATCAGTGAGTCGAGTAGCGGGGGGGCTCTCAATGAGCAGTTCTTC
TRBV6-5	TRBD1	.	TRBJ1-1	CASTPGTGVTEAFF	TGTGCCAGCACCCCAGGGACAGGGGTGACTGAAGCTTTCTTT
TRBV7-9	TRBD2	.	TRBJ2-4	CASSLVASGQLRNIQYF	TGTGCCAGCAGCTTAGTGGCTAGCGGGCAACTGAGAAACATTCAGTACTTC
TRBV19	.	.	TRBJ2-6	CASSMPGDTGANVLTF	TGTGCCAGTAGTATGCCGGGAGATACTGGGGCCAACGTCCTGACTTTC
TRBV29-1	TRBD2	.	TRBJ2-5	CSVDHGGAGVTQYF	TGCAGCGTTGACCACGGGGGGGCCGGAGTGACCCAGTACTTC
TRBV20-1	.	.	TRBJ2-7	CSASLADEQYF	TGCAGTGCTAGTCTGGCGGACGAGCAGTACTTC
TRBV4-2	TRBD1	.	TRBJ2-3	CASSQEGRTTGGWDTQYF	TGTGCCAGCAGCCAAGAAGGAAGGACGACAGGGGGGTGGGATACGCAGTATTTT
TRBV25-1	.	.	TRBJ2-2	CASSEWESSGELFF	TGTGCCAGCAGTGAGTGGGAGTCCTCCGGGGAGCTGTTTTTT
TRBV15	.	.	TRBJ2-1	CATSALLRGLGNEQFF	TGTGCCACCAGCGCCCTGCTAAGGGGGTTAGGCAATGAGCAGTTCTTC